The following is a T cell receptor (beta chain) sequence with its context. Repertoires were generated with immunoSEQ multiplex PCR, while TCRdb's copy carries only in-frame clones and drops some. The sample lists under 70,000 clones, roughly 91% seen once, with about 7% in the top ten. This record comes from a study of T cell changes during pregnancy in multiple sclerosis. CDR1 is SGHTA and CDR2 is FQGNSA in the germline V gene. The CDR3 runs 13 residues. The V end was cut by 2 bases, the J end by 2 bases, with 5 bases between. Sequencing used peripheral blood, obtained in the third trimester of pregnancy. J is TRBJ2-3 and V is TRBV7-2; D unresolved. This receptor was taken from a female donor in good health, enrolled as a control in a pregnancy study. CDR3 amino acids: CASSLFFTDTQYF. DNA of the CDR3: TGTGCCAGCAGCTTATTCTTCACAGATACGCAGTATTTT.